Listed below are T cell receptor beta chains from one sample, sequenced in a study of shared clonotypes between healthy human individuals. Sequencing used immunoSEQ multiplex PCR; TCRdb keeps in-frame clones, though not all of them. There are a few million clones in the sample; more than 90% occur only once, and roughly 0.13% lies in the top ten. The sequencing input was naive CD4+ T cells sorted from blood. The receptors come from a man aged 18 to 35 in good health. Each CDR3 is given without its conserved first and last residue. The D gene is left open where the match is weak.

d_call	v_call	j_call	cdr3_aa
.	TRBV21-1	TRBJ2-7	ASSKEVSPKVSYEQY
TRBD2	TRBV7-9	TRBJ2-1	ASSWTSGGTNEQF
.	TRBV7-2	TRBJ2-4	ASSLTGVPTPFLF
.	TRBV30	TRBJ1-4	AWSAGSTNEKLF
.	TRBV7-3	TRBJ2-1	ASSFAGPNNEQF
.	TRBV19	TRBJ1-5	ASSIAGGSNQPQH
TRBD2	TRBV15	TRBJ2-1	ATSGPIAGLLRGEQF
TRBD1	TRBV7-6	TRBJ2-7	ASSLGQGISSYEQY
.	TRBV5-1	TRBJ1-4	ASSQLPGNEKLF
.	TRBV25-1	TRBJ2-7	ASSDQQRVPY
.	TRBV4-1	TRBJ1-1	ASSQDWGTGGAF
TRBD2	TRBV29-1	TRBJ2-1	SVPHGGSSYNEQF
TRBD1	TRBV6-1	TRBJ1-1	ASSGGTGGTEAF
TRBD1	TRBV6-5	TRBJ2-2	ASSYSRGQWAGELF
.	TRBV5-1	TRBJ2-3	ASSLGGPTDTQY
TRBD1	TRBV19	TRBJ2-2	ASSIQQGVSTGELF
.	TRBV18	TRBJ2-7	ASSPPAGYEQY
.	TRBV11-2	TRBJ1-1	ASNSWTANTEAF
.	TRBV30	TRBJ2-1	ALDNYNEQF
TRBD1	TRBV19	TRBJ1-6	ATRTGSTYNSPLH
.	TRBV29-1	TRBJ1-3	SVEGRNTIY
TRBD2	TRBV4-3	TRBJ2-7	ANPDKGGTSGTSYEQY
.	TRBV5-6	TRBJ2-3	ASSLGFGGATTDTQY
.	TRBV5-1	TRBJ1-2	ASSLVLDYGYT
TRBD1	TRBV10-3	TRBJ1-2	AIREGVTGGADGYT
TRBD2	TRBV5-6	TRBJ2-7	ASSATSGREQY
.	TRBV18	TRBJ1-2	ASSPRGISANYGYT
TRBD1	TRBV5-4	TRBJ1-4	ASSPGTGGTNEKLF
.	TRBV30	TRBJ2-1	AWRAVSSYNEQF
TRBD2	TRBV19	TRBJ2-5	ASSPSGRLETQY
.	TRBV30	TRBJ1-5	ACQPGNQPQH
.	TRBV6-5	TRBJ2-1	ASRIFSSSYNEQF
.	TRBV11-2	TRBJ2-7	ASTPRGSSYEQY
.	TRBV7-2	TRBJ1-1	ASSLEGRMNTEAF
TRBD2	TRBV19	TRBJ2-1	ATNDFPSGGASEQF